These 2 T cell receptor beta chains were sequenced from one sample in a study of radiotherapy plus CTLA-4 blockade in lung cancer. Profiling relied on immunoSEQ multiplex PCR, and the TCRdb table lists in-frame clones only, not all of them. There are fewer than 100,000 clones in the sample; approximately 80% occur only once, and approximately 0.81% lies in the top ten. The sample was peripheral blood, taken from a patient treated with radiotherapy plus ipilimumab. These receptors were taken from a human donor with non-small cell lung cancer who had stable disease on radiotherapy plus ipilimumab.

The rearrangement uses TRBV7-6 and TRBJ1-1; D call uncertain. Germline V gene lookup returns CDR1 SGHVS and CDR2 FNYEAQ. The length of the CDR3 is 17 residues. V lost 5 bases to trimming and J lost 0 bases, with 19 bases between them. DNA of the CDR3: TGTGCCAGCAGCCCGGATTTGGCGATGGGTATGAACACTGAAGCTTTCTTT. It is translated as CASSPDLAMGMNTEAFF.

This clone was counted only a few times. This chain connects TRBV28 to TRBJ2-7, with D tentatively TRBD1 (6 bases). The CDR3 contains 15 residues. CDR1 and CDR2 from the germline V gene are MDHEN and SYDVKM. V dropped 2 bases and J dropped 7 bases, with 18 bases sitting between them. The CDR3 reads CASSLAGQGSREQYF. In DNA, the CDR3 is TGTGCCAGCAGTTTAGCGGGTCAGGGGAGTAGGGAGCAGTACTTC.